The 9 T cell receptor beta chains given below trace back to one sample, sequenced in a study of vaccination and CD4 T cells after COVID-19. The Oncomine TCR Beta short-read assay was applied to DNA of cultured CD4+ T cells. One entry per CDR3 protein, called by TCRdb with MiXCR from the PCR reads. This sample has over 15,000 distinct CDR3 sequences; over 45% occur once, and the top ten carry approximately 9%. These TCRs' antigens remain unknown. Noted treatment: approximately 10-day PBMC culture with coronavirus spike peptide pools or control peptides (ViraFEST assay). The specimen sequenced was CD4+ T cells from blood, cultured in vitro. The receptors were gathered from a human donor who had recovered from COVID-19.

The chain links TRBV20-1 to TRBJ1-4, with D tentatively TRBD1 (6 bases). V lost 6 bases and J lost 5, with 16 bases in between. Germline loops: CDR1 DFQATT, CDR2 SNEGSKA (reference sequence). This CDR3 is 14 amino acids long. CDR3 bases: TGCAGTGCCAGCTGGGGGGCGGAGAATGAAAAACTGTTTTTT. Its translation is CSASWGAENEKLFF.

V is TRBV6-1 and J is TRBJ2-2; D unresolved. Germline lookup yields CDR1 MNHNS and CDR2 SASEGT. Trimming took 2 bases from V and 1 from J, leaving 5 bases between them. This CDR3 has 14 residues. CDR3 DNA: TGTGCCAGCAGTGAATGGGGGAACACCGGGGAGCTGTTTTTT. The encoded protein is CASSEWGNTGELFF.

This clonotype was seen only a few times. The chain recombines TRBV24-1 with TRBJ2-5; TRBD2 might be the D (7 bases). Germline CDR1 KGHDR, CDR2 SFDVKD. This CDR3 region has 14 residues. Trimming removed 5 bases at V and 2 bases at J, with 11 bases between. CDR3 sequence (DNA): TGTGCCACCAGTGTTGGGGGGGCTCAAGAGACCCAGTACTTC. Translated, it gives CATSVGGAQETQYF.

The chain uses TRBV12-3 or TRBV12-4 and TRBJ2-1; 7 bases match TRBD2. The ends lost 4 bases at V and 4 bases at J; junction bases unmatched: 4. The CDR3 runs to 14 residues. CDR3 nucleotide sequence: TGTGCCAGCAGTTCAGAGCGGGGTTACAATGAGCAGTTCTTC. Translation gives CASSSERGYNEQFF.

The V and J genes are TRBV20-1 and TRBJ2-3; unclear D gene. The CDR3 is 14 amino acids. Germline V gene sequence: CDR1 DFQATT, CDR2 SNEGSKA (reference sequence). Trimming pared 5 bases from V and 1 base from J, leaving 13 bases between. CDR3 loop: CSARAHVGTDTQYF. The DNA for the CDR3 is TGCAGTGCTCGGGCCCACGTGGGCACAGATACGCAGTATTTT.

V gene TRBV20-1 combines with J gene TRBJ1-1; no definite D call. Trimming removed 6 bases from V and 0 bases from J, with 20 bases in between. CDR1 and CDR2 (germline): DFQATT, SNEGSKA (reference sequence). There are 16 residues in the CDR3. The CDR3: CSAARYGGIMNTEAFF. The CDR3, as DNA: TGCAGTGCGGCTAGATACGGTGGAATCATGAACACTGAAGCTTTCTTT.

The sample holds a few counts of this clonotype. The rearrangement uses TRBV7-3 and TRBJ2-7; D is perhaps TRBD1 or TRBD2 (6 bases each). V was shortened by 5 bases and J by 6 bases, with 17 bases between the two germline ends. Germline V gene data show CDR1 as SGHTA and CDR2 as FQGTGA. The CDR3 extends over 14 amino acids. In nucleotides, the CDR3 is TGTGCCAGCAGCCCTGGGACACCGGAGGGCGAGCAGTACTTC. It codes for CASSPGTPEGEQYF. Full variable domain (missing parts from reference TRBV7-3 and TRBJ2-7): GAGVSQTPSNKVTEKGKYVELRCDPISGHTALYWYRQSLGQGPEFLIYFQGTGAADDSGLPNDRFFAVRPEGSVSTLKIQRTERGDSAVYLCASSPGTPEGEQYFGPGTRLTVT.

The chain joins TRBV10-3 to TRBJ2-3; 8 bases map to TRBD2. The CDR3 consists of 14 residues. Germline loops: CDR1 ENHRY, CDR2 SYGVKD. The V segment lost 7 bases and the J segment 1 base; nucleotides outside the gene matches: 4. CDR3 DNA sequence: TGTGCCATCACCAAACTAGCGGGCACAGATACGCAGTATTTT. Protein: CAITKLAGTDTQYF.

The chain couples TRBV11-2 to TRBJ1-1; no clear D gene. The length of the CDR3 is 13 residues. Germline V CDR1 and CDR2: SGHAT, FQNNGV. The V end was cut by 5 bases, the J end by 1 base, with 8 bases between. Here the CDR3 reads CASSQTPNTEAFF. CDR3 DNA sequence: TGTGCCAGCAGCCAGACACCGAACACTGAAGCTTTCTTT. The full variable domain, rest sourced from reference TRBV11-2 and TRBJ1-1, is EAGVAQSPRYKIIEKRQSVAFWCNPISGHATLYWYQQILGQGPKLLIQFQNNGVVDDSQLPKDRFSAERLKGVDSTLKIQPAKLEDSAVYLCASSQTPNTEAFFGQGTRLTVV.